This TCR beta chain stems from a study of OX40 agonist ivuxolimab in advanced cancers. The protocol was immunoSEQ multiplex PCR, while the TCRdb copy is restricted to in-frame clones and leaves out a portion. The table includes more than 45,000 clones, roughly 84% detected once. Regarding the study as a whole: Nonresponders, in some cases, also had low normalized T-cell clonal expansion. Antigen targets of the expanded peripheral T cells went undetermined.

Trimming took 3 bases from V and 4 from J; bases not matched to a gene: 6. The CDR3 length is 15 residues. The germline V gene encodes CDR1 LGHNA and CDR2 YSLEER. For this clone: Antigen specificity is unknown.

V and J are TRBV4-3 and TRBJ1-2; 9 nucleotides agree with TRBD1. The sequence came from an adult with an advanced solid tumor such as melanoma, head and neck, liver or kidney cancer. The source was CD4+ or CD8+ T cells sorted from blood, collected in a trial of the OX40 agonist ivuxolimab. CDR3 amino acids: CASSQSDRGAYGYTF. Here the CDR3 DNA reads TGCGCCAGCAGCCAGTCAGACAGGGGGGCCTATGGCTACACCTTC.